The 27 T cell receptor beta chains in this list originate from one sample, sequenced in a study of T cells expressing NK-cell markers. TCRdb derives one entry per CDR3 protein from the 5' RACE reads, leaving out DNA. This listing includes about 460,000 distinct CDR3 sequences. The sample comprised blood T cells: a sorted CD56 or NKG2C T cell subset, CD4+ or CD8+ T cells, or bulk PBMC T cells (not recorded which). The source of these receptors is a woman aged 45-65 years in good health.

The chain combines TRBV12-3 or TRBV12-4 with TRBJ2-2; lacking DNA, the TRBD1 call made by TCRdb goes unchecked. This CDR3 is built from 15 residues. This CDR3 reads CASYPRAWNTGELFF.

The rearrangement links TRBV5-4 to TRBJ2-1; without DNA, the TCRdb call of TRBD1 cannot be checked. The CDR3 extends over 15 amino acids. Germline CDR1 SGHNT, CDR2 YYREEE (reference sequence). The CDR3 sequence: CASSIRDRESEGQFF.

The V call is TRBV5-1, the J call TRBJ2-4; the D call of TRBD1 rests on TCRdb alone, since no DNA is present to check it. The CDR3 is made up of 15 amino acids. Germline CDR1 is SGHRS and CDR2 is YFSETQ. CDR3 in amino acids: CASSLVQGAGNIQYF.

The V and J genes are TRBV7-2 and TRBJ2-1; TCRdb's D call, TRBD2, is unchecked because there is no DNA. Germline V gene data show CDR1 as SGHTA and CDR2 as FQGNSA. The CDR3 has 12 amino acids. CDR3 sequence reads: CASSPLGNEQFF. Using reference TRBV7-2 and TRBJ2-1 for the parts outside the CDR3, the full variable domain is GAGVSQSPSNKVTEKGKDVELRCDPISGHTALYWYRQSLGQGLEFLIYFQGNSAPDKSGLPSDRFSAERTGGSVSTLTIQRTQQEDSAVYLCASSPLGNEQFFGPGTRLTVL.

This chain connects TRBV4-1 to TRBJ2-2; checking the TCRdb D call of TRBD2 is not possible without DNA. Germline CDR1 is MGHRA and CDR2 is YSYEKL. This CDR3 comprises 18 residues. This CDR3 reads CASSQDRWTSGNTGELFF.

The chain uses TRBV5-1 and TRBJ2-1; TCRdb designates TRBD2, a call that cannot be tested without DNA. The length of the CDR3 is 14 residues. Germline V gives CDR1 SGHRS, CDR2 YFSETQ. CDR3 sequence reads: CASSASLVTPEQFF.

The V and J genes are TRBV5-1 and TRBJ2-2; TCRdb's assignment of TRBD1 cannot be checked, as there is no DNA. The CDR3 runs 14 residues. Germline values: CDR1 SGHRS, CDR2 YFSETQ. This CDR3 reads CASSIGQDTGELFF.

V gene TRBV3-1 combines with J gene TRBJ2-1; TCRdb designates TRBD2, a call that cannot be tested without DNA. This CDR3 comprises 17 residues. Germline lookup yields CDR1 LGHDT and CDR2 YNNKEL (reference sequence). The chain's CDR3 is CASSPRRLAGGFNEQFF.

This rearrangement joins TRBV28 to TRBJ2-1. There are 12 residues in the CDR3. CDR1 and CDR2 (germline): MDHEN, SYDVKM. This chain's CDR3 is CASRGRSYEQFF.

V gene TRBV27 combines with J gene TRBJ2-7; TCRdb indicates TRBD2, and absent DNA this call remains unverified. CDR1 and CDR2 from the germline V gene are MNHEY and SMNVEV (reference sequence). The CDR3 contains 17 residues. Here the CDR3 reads CASSPIAGGRSSYEQYF.

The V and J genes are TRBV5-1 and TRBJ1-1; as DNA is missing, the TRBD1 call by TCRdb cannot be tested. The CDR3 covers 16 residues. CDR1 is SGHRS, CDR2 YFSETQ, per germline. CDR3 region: CASSSVGGSGIGEAFF.

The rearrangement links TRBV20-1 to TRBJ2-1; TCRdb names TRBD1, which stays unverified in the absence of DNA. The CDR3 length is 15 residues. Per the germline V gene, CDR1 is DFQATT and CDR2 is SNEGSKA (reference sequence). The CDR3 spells CSARDKGGPHNEQFF.

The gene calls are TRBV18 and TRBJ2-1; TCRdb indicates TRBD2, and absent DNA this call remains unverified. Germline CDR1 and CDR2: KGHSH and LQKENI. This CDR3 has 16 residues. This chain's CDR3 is CASSFFSGSTYNEQFF.

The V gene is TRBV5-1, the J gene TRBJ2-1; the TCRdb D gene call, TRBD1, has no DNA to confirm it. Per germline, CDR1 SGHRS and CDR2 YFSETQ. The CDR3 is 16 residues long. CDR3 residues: CASSPGGGLSYNEQFF. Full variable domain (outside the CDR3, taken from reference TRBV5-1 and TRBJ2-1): KAGVTQTPRYLIKTRGQQVTLSCSPISGHRSVSWYQQTPGQGLQFLFEYFSETQRNKGNFPGRFSGRQFSNSRSEMNVSTLELGDSALYLCASSPGGGLSYNEQFFGPGTRLTVL.

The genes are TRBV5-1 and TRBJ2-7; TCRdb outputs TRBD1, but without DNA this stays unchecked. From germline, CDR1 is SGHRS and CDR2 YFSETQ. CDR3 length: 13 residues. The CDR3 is CASRLSPLDEQYF.

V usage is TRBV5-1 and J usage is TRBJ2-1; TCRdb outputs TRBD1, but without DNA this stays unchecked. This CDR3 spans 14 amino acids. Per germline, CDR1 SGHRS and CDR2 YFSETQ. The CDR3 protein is CATRPGQVSNEQFF.

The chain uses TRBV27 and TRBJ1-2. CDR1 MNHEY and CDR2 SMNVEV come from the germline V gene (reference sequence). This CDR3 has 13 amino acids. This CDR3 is CASSFIGLRGYTF.

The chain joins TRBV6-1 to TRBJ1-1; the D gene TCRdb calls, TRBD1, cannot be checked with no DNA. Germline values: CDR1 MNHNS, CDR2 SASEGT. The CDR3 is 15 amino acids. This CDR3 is CASTSRGFANTEAFF.

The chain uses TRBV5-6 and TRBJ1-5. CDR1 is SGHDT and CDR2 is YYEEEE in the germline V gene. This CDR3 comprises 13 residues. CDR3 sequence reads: CASSWGRDQPQHF.

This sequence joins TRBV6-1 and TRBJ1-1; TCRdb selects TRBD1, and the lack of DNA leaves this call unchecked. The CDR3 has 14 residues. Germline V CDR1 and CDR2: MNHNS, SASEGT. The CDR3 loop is CASSEASGFSEAFF.

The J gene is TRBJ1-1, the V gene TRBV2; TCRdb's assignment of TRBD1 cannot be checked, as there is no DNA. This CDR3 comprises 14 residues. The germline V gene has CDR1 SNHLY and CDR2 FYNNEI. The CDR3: CASSTDSAPAEAFF.

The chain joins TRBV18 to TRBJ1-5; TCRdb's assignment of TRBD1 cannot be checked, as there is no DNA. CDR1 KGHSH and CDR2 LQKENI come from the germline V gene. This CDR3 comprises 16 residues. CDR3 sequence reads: CASSPSVAGGLQPQHF. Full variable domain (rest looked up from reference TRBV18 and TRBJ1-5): NAGVMQNPRHLVRRRGQEARLRCSPMKGHSHVYWYRQLPEEGLKFMVYLQKENIIDESGMPKERFSAEFPKEGPSILRIQQVVRGDSAAYFCASSPSVAGGLQPQHFGDGTRLSIL.

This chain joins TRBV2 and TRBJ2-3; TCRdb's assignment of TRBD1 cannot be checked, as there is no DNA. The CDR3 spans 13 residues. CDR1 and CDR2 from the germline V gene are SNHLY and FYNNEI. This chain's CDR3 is CASRKTGTDTQYF. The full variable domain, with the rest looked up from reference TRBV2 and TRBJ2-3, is EPEVTQTPSHQVTQMGQEVILRCVPISNHLYFYWYRQILGQKVEFLVSFYNNEISEKSEIFDDQFSVERPDGSNFTLKIRSTKLEDSAMYFCASRKTGTDTQYFGPGTRLTVL.

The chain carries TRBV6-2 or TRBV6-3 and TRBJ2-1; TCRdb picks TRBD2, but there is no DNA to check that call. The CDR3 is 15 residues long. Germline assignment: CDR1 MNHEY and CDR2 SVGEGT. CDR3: CASSYRTSGAGEQFF.

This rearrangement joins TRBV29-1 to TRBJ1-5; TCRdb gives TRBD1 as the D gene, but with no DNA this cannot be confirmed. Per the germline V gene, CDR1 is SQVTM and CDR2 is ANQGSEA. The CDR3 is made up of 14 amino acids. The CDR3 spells CSVAQGNGNQPQHF. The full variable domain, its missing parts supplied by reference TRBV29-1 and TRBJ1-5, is SAVISQKPSRDICQRGTSLTIQCQVDSQVTMMFWYRQQPGQSLTLIATANQGSEATYESGFVIDKFPISRPNLTFSTLTVSNMSPEDSSIYLCSVAQGNGNQPQHFGDGTRLSIL.

This chain's CDR3 is CASSYAGAGGYTF. This sequence joins TRBV6-5 and TRBJ1-2; TCRdb picks TRBD1, but there is no DNA to check that call. Germline loops: CDR1 MNHEY, CDR2 SVGAGI. The CDR3 is made up of 13 amino acids.

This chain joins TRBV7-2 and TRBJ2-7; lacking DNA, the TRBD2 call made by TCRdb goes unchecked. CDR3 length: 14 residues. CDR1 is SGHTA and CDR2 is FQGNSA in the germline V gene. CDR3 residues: CASSPSSGSWEQYF.